The text below deals with one T cell receptor beta chain. The target antigen is unknown. Libraries were prepared by immunoSEQ multiplex PCR; TCRdb keeps only in-frame clonotypes and omits some of them. The repertoire holds fewer than 1.4 million clones, with about 84% as singletons. This specimen belongs to a study of shared clonotypes between healthy human individuals. General study findings and limits: Richness estimates generally favored naive over memory subsets. Clonotype sharing levels among donors were expected to vary with sequencing depth.

Germline CDR1 is MGHRA and CDR2 is YSYEKL. Trimming cost V 6 bases and J 3 bases, with 25 bases left between them. This CDR3 is 18 amino acids long. The chain carries TRBV4-1 and TRBJ2-3; D perhaps matches TRBD2 (7 bases). The sequenced sample consisted of memory CD4+ T cells from PBMCs. The subset here: CD45RA-negative fraction. The source of this sequence is a man younger than 30 in good health. Some clones in this sample may be carry-over from other donors' samples. DNA of the CDR3: TGCGCCAGCAGGCCAAGAAGTGTAGCGGAGGGGGGGACAGATACGCAGTATTTT. The encoded protein is CASRPRSVAEGGTDTQYF.